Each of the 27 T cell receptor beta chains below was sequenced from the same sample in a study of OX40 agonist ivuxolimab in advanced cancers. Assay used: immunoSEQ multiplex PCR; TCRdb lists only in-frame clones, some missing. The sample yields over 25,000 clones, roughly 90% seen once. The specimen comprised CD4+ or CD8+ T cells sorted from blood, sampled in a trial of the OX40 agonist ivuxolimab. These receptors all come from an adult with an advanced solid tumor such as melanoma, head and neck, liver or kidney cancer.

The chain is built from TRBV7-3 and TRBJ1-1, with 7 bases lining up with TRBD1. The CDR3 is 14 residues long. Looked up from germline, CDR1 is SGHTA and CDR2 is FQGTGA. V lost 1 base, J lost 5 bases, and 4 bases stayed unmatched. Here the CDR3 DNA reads TGTGCCAGCAGCTTAATGGGACAGAAGACTGAAGCTTTCTTT. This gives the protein CASSLMGQKTEAFF.

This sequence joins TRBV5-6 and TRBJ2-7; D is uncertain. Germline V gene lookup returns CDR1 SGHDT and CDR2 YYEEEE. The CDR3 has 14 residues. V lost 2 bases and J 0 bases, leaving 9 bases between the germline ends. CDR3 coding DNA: TGTGCCAGCAGCTTCTCAGCTGACTCCTACGAGCAGTACTTC. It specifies CASSFSADSYEQYF. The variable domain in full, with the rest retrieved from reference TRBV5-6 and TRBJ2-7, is DAGVTQSPTHLIKTRGQQVTLRCSPKSGHDTVSWYQQALGQGPQFIFQYYEEEERQRGNFPDRFSGHQFPNYSSELNVNALLLGDSALYLCASSFSADSYEQYFGPGTRLTVT.

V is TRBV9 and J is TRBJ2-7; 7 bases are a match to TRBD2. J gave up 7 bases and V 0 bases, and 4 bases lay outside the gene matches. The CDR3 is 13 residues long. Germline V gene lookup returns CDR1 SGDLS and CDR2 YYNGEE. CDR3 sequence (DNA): TGTGCCAGCAGCGTAGTAGAGGGAGGGGAGCAGTACTTC. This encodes CASSVVEGGEQYF.

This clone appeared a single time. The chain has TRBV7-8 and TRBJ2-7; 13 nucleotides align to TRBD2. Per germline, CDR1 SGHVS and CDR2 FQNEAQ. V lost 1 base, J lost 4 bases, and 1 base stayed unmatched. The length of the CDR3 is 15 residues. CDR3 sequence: CASSLGLAGGYEQYF. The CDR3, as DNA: TGTGCCAGCAGCTTAGGACTAGCGGGGGGATACGAGCAGTACTTC. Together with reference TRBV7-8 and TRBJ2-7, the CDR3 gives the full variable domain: GAGVSQSPRYKVAKRGQDVALRCDPISGHVSLFWYQQALGQGPEFLTYFQNEAQLDKSGLPSDRFFAERPEGSVSTLKIQRTQQEDSAVYLCASSLGLAGGYEQYFGPGTRLTVT.

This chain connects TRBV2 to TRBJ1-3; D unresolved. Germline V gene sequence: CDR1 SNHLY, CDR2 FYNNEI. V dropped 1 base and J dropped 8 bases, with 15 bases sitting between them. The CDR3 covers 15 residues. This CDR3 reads CASSEGAVGLHTIYF. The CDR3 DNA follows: TGTGCCAGCAGTGAAGGGGCCGTCGGATTACACACCATATATTTT.

CDR3 residues: CASSEGIWNTGELFF. The DNA of the CDR3 is TGTGCCAGCAGTGAGGGTATTTGGAACACCGGGGAGCTGTTTTTT. This chain joins TRBV27 and TRBJ2-2; weak D call: TRBD2 (5 bases). Trimming left V 5 bases short and J 1 base short, with 11 bases between. The CDR3 loop spans 15 amino acids. The V gene's germline CDR1 is MNHEY and CDR2 SMNVEV (reference sequence).

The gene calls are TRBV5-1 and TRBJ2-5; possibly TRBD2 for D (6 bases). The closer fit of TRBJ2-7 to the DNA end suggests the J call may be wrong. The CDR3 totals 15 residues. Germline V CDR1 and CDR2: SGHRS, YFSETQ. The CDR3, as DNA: TGCGCCAGCGCGATAGGGACTTCTAGCTCCTACGAGCAGTACTTC. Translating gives CASAIGTSSSYEQYF.

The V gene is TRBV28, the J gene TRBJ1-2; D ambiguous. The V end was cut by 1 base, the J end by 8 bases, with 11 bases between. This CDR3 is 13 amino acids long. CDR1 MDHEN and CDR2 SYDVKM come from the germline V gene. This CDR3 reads CASSLFFGPGYTF. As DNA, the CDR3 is TGTGCCAGCAGTTTATTCTTCGGGCCCGGCTACACCTTC.

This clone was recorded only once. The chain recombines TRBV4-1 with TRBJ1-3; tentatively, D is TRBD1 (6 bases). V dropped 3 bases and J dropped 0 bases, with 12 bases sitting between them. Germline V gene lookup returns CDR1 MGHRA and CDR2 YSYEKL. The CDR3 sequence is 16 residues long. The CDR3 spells CASSQNQGTSGNTIYF. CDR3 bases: TGCGCCAGCAGCCAGAATCAGGGGACCTCTGGAAACACCATATATTTT.

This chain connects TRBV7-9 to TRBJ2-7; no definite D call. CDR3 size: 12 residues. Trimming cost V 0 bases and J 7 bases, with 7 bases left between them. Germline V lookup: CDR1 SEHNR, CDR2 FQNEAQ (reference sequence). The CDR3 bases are TGTGCCAGCAGCTTAGCCCAGTTGGAGCAGTACTTC. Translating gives CASSLAQLEQYF. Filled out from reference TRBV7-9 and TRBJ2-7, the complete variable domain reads DTGVSQNPRHKITKRGQNVTFRCDPISEHNRLYWYRQTLGQGPEFLTYFQNEAQLEKSRLLSDRFSAERPKGSFSTLEIQRTEQGDSAMYLCASSLAQLEQYFGPGTRLTVT.

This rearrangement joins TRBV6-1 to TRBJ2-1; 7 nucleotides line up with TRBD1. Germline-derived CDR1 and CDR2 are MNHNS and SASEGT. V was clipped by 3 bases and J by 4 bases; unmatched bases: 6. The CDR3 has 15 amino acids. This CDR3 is CASSDGTEPYNEQFF. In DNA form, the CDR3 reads TGTGCCAGCAGTGATGGGACAGAGCCTTACAATGAGCAGTTCTTC.

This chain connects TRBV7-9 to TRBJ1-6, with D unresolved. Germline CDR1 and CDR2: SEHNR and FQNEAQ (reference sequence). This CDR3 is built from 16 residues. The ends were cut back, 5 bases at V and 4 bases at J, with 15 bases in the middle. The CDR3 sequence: CASSPTTTPYNSPLHF. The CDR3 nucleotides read TGTGCCAGCAGCCCGACGACGACACCTTATAATTCACCCCTCCACTTT.

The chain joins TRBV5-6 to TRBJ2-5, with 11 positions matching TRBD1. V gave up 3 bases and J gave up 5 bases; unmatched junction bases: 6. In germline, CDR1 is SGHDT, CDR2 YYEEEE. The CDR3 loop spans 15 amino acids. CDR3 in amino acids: CASSSGTGGRETQYF. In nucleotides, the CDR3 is TGTGCCAGCAGCTCAGGGACAGGGGGTCGGGAGACCCAGTACTTC.

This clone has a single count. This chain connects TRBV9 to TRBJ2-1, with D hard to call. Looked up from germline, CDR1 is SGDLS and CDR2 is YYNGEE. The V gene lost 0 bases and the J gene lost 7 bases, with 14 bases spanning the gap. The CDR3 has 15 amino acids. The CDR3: CASSVGSALGNEQFF. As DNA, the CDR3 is TGTGCCAGCAGCGTAGGGTCGGCCCTTGGGAATGAGCAGTTCTTC.

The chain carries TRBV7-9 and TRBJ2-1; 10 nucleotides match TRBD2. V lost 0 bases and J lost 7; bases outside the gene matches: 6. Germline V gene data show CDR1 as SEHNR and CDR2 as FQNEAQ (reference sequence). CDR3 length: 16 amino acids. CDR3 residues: CASSLAPSGGSNEQFF. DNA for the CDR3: TGTGCCAGCAGCTTAGCCCCTAGCGGGGGATCGAATGAGCAGTTCTTC.

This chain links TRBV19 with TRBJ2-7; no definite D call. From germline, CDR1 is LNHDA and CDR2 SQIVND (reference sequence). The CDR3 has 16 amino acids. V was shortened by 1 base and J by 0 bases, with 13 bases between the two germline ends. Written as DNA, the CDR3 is TGTGCCAGTAGTATAGGGATCGTCTCACGCTCCTACGAGCAGTACTTC. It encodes CASSIGIVSRSYEQYF.

CDR3 in amino acids: CASSYVRGSYEQYF. The CDR3 DNA reads TGTGCCAGCAGTTACGTAAGGGGCTCCTACGAGCAGTACTTC. The chain carries TRBV6-5 and TRBJ2-7; perhaps TRBD1 as D (5 bases). This CDR3 contains 14 residues. Per germline, CDR1 MNHEY and CDR2 SVGAGI. The ends were cut back, 2 bases at V and 0 bases at J, with 8 bases in the middle.

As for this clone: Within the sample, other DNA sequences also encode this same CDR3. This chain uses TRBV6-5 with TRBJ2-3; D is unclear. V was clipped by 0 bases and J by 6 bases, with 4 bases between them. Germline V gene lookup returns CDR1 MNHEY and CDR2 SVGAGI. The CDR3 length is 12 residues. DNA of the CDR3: TGTGCCAGCAGTTACTCGGGTGATACGCAGTATTTT. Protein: CASSYSGDTQYF.

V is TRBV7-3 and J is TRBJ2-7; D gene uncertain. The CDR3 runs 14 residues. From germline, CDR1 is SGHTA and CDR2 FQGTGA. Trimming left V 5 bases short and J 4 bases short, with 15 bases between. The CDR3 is CASSRLPTDYEQYF. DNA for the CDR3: TGTGCCAGCAGCCGACTCCCGACGGATTACGAGCAGTACTTC. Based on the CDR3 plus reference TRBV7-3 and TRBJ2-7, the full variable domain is GAGVSQTPSNKVTEKGKYVELRCDPISGHTALYWYRQSLGQGPEFLIYFQGTGAADDSGLPNDRFFAVRPEGSVSTLKIQRTERGDSAVYLCASSRLPTDYEQYFGPGTRLTVT.

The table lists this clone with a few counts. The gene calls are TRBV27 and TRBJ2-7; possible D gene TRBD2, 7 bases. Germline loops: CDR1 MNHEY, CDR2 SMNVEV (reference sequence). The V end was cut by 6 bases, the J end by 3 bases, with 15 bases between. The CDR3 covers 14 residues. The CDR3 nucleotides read TGTGCCAGCAGGGGGGAGGGAGGGGGCTACGAGCAGTACTTC. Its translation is CASRGEGGGYEQYF.

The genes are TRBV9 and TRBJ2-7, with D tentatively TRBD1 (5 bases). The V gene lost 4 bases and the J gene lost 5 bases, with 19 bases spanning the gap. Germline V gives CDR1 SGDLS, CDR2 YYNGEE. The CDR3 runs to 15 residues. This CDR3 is CASSHPDTLPHEQYF. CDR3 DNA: TGTGCCAGCAGCCACCCGGACACCCTCCCCCACGAGCAGTACTTC. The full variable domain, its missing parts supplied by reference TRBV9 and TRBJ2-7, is DSGVTQTPKHLITATGQRVTLRCSPRSGDLSVYWYQQSLDQGLQFLIQYYNGEERAKGNILERFSAQQFPDLHSELNLSSLELGDSALYFCASSHPDTLPHEQYFGPGTRLTVT.

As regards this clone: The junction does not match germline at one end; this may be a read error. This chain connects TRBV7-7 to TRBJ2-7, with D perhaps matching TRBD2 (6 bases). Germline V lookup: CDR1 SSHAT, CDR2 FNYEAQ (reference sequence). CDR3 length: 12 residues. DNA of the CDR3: TGTGCTAGCAGCCCAGGAGGGAGCGAGCAGTACTTC. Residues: CASSPGGSEQYF. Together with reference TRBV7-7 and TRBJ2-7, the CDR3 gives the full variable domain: GAGVSQSPRYKVTKRGQDVTLRCDPISSHATLYWYQQALGQGPEFLTYFNYEAQPDKSGLPSDRFSAERPEGSISTLTIQRTEQRDSAMYRCASSPGGSEQYFGPGTRLTVT.

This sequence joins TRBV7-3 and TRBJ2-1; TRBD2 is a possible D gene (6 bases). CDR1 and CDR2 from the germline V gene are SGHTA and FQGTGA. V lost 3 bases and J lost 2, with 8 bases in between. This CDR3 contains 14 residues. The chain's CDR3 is CASSFGSTYNEQFF. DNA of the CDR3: TGTGCCAGCAGCTTCGGGAGTACCTACAATGAGCAGTTCTTC.

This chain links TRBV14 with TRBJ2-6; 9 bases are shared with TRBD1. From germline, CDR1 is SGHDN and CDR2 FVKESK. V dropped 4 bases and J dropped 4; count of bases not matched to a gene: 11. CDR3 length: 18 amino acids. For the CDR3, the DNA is TGTGCCAGCAGCCGTTACAGGGGGCGCATCTCCGGGGCCAACGTCCTGACTTTC. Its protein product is CASSRYRGRISGANVLTF.

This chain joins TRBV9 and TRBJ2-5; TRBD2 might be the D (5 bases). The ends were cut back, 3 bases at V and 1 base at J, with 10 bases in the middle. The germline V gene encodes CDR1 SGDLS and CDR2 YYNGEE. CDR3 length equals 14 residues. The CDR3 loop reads CASSGRGPQETQYF. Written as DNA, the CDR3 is TGTGCCAGCAGCGGACGGGGTCCCCAAGAGACCCAGTACTTC.

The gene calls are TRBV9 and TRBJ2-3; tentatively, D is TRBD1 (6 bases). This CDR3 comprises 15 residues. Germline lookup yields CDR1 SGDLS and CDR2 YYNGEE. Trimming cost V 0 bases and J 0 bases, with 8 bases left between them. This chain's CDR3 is CASSVEGDSTDTQYF. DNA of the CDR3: TGTGCCAGCAGCGTAGAGGGGGATAGCACAGATACGCAGTATTTT.

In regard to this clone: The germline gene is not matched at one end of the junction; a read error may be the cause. CDR3 DNA: TGCAGGTTACTGGGGACGGTACACTACGTTCGCGAACACCGGGGAGCTGTTTTT. This codes for CRLLGTVHYVREHRGAVF. V gene TRBV29-1 combines with J gene TRBJ2-2; the D gene could be TRBD1 or TRBD2 (5 bases each). CDR1 and CDR2 (germline): SQVTM, ANQGSEA. CDR3 length equals 18 residues.